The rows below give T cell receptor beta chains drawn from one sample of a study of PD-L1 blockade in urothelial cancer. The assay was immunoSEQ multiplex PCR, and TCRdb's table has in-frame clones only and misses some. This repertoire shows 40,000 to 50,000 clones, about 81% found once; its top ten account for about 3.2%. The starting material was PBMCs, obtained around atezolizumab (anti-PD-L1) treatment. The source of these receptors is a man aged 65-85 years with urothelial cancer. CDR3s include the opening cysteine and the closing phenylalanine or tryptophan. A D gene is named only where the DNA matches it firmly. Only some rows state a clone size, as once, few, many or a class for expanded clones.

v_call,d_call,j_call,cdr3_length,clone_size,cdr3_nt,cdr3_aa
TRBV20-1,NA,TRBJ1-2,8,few,TGCAGTGGGGGCGGCTACACCTTC,CSGGGYTF
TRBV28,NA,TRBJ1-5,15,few,TGTGCCAGCAGTTTAAGCGGGGTGGGCAATCAGCCCCAGCATTTT,CASSLSGVGNQPQHF
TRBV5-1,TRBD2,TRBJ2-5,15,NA,TGCGCCAGCAGCCCTAGCGGGAGAAGGGAAGAGACCCAGTACTTC,CASSPSGRREETQYF
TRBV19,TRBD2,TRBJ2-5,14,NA,TGTGCCAGTAGTATAGGGGGGGGACAAGAGACCCAGTACTTC,CASSIGGGQETQYF
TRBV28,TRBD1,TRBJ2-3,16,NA,TGTGCCAGCAGTTCCCGTGGACAGGGTGGCACAGATACGCAGTATTTT,CASSSRGQGGTDTQYF
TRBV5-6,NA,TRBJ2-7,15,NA,TGTGCCAGCAGTTCAGACAGGGCGGGGAATGTAGAGCAGTACTTC,CASSSDRAGNVEQYF
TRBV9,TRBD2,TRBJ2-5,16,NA,TGTGCCAGCAGCGCCCTTGCGGCGGGGGGGGAGGAGACCCAGTACTTC,CASSALAAGGEETQYF
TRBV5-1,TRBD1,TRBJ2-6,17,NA,TGCGCCAGCAGCTACGGACAGGGGGCTGGTGGGGCCAACGTCCTGACTTTC,CASSYGQGAGGANVLTF
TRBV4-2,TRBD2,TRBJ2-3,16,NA,TGTGCCAGCAGCCAAGGGACTAGCGGGAGGACAGATACGCAGTATTTT,CASSQGTSGRTDTQYF
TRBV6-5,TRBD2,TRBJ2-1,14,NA,TGTGCCAGCAGGCGGGAGGGCTCCTACAATGAGCAGTTCTTC,CASRREGSYNEQFF
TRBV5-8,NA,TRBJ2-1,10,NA,TGTGCCAGCAGCCTCCTAGTGCAGTTCTTC,CASSLLVQFF
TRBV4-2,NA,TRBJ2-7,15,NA,TGTGCCAGCAGCCAAGCTCTCCCAGCGGACTACGAGCAGTACTTC,CASSQALPADYEQYF
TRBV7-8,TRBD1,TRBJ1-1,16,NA,TGTGCCAGCAGCTCAATGACAGGGGGCTTGAACACTGAAGCTTTCTTT,CASSSMTGGLNTEAFF
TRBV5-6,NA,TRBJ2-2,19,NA,TGTGCCAGCAGCTACTATTTCGGACGGGCAGATAGGGGCACCGGGGAGCTGTTTTTT,CASSYYFGRADRGTGELFF
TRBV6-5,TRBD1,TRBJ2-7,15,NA,TGTGCCAGCACCACACTGGGGGACAGCTCCTACGAGCAGTACTTC,CASTTLGDSSYEQYF
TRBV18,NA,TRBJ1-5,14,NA,TGTGCCAGCTCACTTGACCGGGGCAATCAGCCCCAGCATTTT,CASSLDRGNQPQHF
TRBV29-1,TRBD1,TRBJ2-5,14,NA,TGCAGCGTTTCAACGGGACAGGGGCTGGAGACCCAGTACTTC,CSVSTGQGLETQYF
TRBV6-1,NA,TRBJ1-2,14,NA,TGTGCCAGCAGTGAGGGCAGGGGAGGGCATGGCTACACCTTC,CASSEGRGGHGYTF
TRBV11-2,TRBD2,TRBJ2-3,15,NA,TGTGCCAGCAGCTTATTAGCGGGGGGCACAGATACGCAGTATTTT,CASSLLAGGTDTQYF
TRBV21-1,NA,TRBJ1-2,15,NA,TGTGCCAGCAGCAAAATGACAGGGAGAGACTATGGCTACACCTTC,CASSKMTGRDYGYTF
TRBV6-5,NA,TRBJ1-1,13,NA,TGTGCCAGCAGGAACCTCCGGGACACTGAAGCTTTCTTT,CASRNLRDTEAFF
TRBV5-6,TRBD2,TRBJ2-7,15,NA,TGTGCCAGCAGCCCGCCCGGGACTAGCTCCTACGAGCAGTACTTC,CASSPPGTSSYEQYF
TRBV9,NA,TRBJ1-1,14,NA,TGTGCCAGCACCCTCGAACCAGCCGGGGTTGAAGCTTTCTTT,CASTLEPAGVEAFF
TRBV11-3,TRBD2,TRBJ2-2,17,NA,TGTGCCAGCAGCACGGGACTAGCGGGGCGGGGCACCGGGGAGCTGTTTTTT,CASSTGLAGRGTGELFF
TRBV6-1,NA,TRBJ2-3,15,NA,TGTGCCAGCAGCCTAGACGGGTCTAGCACAGATACGCAGTATTTT,CASSLDGSSTDTQYF
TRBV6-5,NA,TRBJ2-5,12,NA,TGTGCCAGCAGGCGGGACCTCGGGACCCAGTACTTC,CASRRDLGTQYF
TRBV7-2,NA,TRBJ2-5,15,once,TGTGCCAGCAGCCTTGATATAGCGAGCCAAGAGACCCAGTACTTC,CASSLDIASQETQYF
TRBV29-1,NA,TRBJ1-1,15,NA,TGCAGCGCCGTTGACGGGTCGCGAACTTACACTGAAGCTTTCTTT,CSAVDGSRTYTEAFF
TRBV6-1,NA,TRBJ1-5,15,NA,TGTGCCAGCAGTGAACGGGACACCGCTTATCAGCCCCAGCATTTT,CASSERDTAYQPQHF
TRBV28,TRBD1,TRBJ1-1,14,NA,TGTGCCAGCAGGGGGACAGGCCTGAACACTGAAGCTTTCTTT,CASRGTGLNTEAFF
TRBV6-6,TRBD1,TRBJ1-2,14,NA,TGTGCCAGCAACCGTCGAGATGACAGGGGAGGCTACACCTTC,CASNRRDDRGGYTF
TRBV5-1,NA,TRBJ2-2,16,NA,TGCGCCAGCAGCTTGGCAGTAAACGCGAACACCGGGGAGCTGTTTTTT,CASSLAVNANTGELFF
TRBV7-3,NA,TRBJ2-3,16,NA,TGTGCCAGCAGCTTAAAGGGCAGGGGAGTCACAGATACGCAGTATTTT,CASSLKGRGVTDTQYF
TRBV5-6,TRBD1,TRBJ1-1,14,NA,TGTGCCAGCAGCTTTCGACAGGGGGGCCCTGAAGCTTTCTTT,CASSFRQGGPEAFF
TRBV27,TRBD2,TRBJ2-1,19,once,TGTGCCAGCAAACCGAAGGCCGTATATAGCGGGAGGGAGAGGAATGAGCAGTTCTTC,CASKPKAVYSGRERNEQFF
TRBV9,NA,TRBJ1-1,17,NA,TGTGCCAGCAGCGTAGAGGGGGAATTTAAACTGAACACTGAAGCTTTCTTT,CASSVEGEFKLNTEAFF
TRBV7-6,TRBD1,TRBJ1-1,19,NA,TGTGCCAGCAGCTTGGCAAGTCGGACAGGGGGCAAATCTGGCACTGAAGCTTTCTTT,CASSLASRTGGKSGTEAFF
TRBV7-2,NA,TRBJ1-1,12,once,TGTGCCAGCAGCGCACAGGGTTGGGAAGCTTTCTTT,CASSAQGWEAFF
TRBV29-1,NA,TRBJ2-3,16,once,TGCAGCGTTGAAGATCGTAGGGGGGGCTCCACTAATACGCAGTATTTT,CSVEDRRGGSTNTQYF
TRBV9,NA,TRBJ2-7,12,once,TGTGCCAGCAGCGGTCGCGGGAACGAGCAGTACTTC,CASSGRGNEQYF
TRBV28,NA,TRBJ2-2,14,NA,TGTGCCAGCAGTAGGGGGTTAAACACCGGGGAGCTGTTTTTT,CASSRGLNTGELFF
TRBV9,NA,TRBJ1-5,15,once,TGTGCCAGCAGCGTAGGGGCAGATAGCAATCAGCCCCAGCATTTT,CASSVGADSNQPQHF
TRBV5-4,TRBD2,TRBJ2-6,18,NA,TGTGCCAGCAGCTCCCGAGCGGGAGCCCTCTCTGGGGCCAACGTCCTGACTTTC,CASSSRAGALSGANVLTF
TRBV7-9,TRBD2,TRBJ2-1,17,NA,TGTGCCAGCAGCTTAAATATAGCGGGGGGGACCTACAATGAGCAGTTCTTC,CASSLNIAGGTYNEQFF
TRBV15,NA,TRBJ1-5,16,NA,TGTGCCACCAGCAGTTCAGCGGGGGCTAGCAATCAGCCCCAGCATTTT,CATSSSAGASNQPQHF
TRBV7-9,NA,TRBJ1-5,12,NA,TGTGCCAGCAGCCTCTTCAATCAGCCCCAGCATTTT,CASSLFNQPQHF
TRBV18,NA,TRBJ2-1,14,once,TGTGCCAGCTCACTAGAAGCAGGTTTGAATGAGCAGTTCTTC,CASSLEAGLNEQFF